This TCR beta chain emerged from a study of cytomegalovirus exposure and HLA in healthy donors. The germline CDR1 and CDR2 sequences are MRHNA and SNTAGT. Between the trimmed V and J ends, which lost 8 bases and 4 bases, there was a span of 11 bases. This CDR3 has 12 amino acids. The PCR employed 60 Vbeta primers together with 13 Jbeta primers. The data were produced by immunoSEQ multiplex PCR, yet TCRdb's version contains in-frame clones alone and is incomplete. The table includes roughly 130,000 clones, less than 85% detected once. The V call is TRBV6-4, the J call TRBJ2-5; a possible D gene is TRBD2 (6 bases). The receptor was derived from a man in his late teens or twenties in good health and CMV-seropositive. Sequenced input: PBMCs. The CDR3 loop reads CASRLVGETQYF. The CDR3 nucleotides read TGTGCCAGCCGACTAGTCGGAGAGACCCAGTACTTC.